This T cell receptor beta chain comes out of a study of Graves' ophthalmopathy and Graves' hyperthyroidism. As for the study in general: Peripheral blood sampling occurred at initial diagnosis, before any treatment.

This clonotype has just a few counts. Its antigen remains unknown. General study points: Blood also harbored most expanded thyroid clonotypes above 0.001 frequency. Ophthalmopathy progression cases were predicted by the model with roughly 71% sensitivity and 72.22% specificity.

CDR1 is MNHNS, CDR2 SASEGT, per germline. The CDR3 covers 14 residues. V dropped 3 bases and J dropped 0 bases, with 8 bases sitting between them. The authors amplified TCR beta CDR3 regions from RNA transcripts. HTBI primers primed a first-round RT-PCR, and a second-round multiplex PCR followed. TCRdb re-called the multiplex PCR reads through MiXCR, storing one row per CDR3 protein. The repertoire holds some 400,000 distinct CDR3 sequences, with around 18% as singletons. This receptor was identified in a woman between 18 and 29 years old with Graves' ophthalmopathy. What was sequenced was peripheral blood. This chain uses TRBV6-1 with TRBJ1-2; the D gene is possibly TRBD1 (5 bases). CDR3 DNA: TGTGCCAGCAGTGATGGGGGATCTAACTATGGCTACACCTTC. It is translated as CASSDGGSNYGYTF.